This TCR beta chain was found in a study of early T cells in non-severe SARS-CoV-2 infection. The wider study: Sequencing used unsorted whole-blood bulk RNA, so chains lack pairing.

Regarding this clonotype: Its antigen remains unknown.

Germline V gene sequence: CDR1 MRHNA, CDR2 SNTAGT. The CDR3 sequence is 15 residues long. J was trimmed by 0 bases and V by 6 bases; bases with no gene match: 5. Study results and caveats: Anti-spike CD8 responses were favored by VDJdb matching, which missed private and CD4 specificities.

cDNA molecules, individually, were tagged with unique molecular identifiers. TCRdb analysed the 5' RACE reads with MiXCR anew, one entry per CDR3 protein. The sample yields about 39,000 distinct CDR3 sequences, approximately 6% seen once. This clonotype was obtained from an adult who was a healthcare worker with PCR-confirmed SARS-CoV-2 infection or an uninfected control (not recorded which). V usage is TRBV6-4 and J usage is TRBJ2-1; 7 bases map to TRBD2. Material: whole blood, obtained at baseline. The CDR3 DNA sequence: TGTGCCAGCAGCGGAACTAGCGCCTCCTACAATGAGCAGTTCTTC. Amino acid sequence: CASSGTSASYNEQFF.